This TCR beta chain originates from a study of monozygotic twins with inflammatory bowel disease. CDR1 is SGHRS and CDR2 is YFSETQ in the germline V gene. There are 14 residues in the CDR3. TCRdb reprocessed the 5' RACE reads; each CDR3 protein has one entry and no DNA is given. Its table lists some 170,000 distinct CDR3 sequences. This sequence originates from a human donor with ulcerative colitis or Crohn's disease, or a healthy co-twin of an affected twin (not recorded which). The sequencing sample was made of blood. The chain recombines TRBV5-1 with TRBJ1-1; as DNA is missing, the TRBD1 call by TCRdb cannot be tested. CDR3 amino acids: CASTSRGTNTEAFF.